These 21 T cell receptor beta chains were all obtained from the same sample, sequenced in a study of CD8 T cells in Susac syndrome. RNA, at about 0.45 to 1 ug, was reverse transcribed with random hexamers. TCRdb reprocessed the immunoSEQ multiplex PCR reads via MiXCR and lists one record per CDR3 protein. The table lists around 59,000 distinct CDR3 sequences, over 85% of them singletons, with 0.2% in the top ten. Sequencing was done on a sample of CD8+ T cells from PBMCs. These TCRs come from a human donor in good health.

The chain links TRBV4-1 to TRBJ2-1; a possible D gene is TRBD1 (5 bases). Germline loops: CDR1 MGHRA, CDR2 YSYEKL. Trimming left V 3 bases short and J 8 bases short, with 17 bases between. The CDR3 runs to 15 residues. This chain's CDR3 is CASSQGFQGTDEQFF. The CDR3 DNA reads TGCGCCAGCAGCCAGGGTTTCCAGGGAACCGATGAGCAGTTCTTC.

The J gene is TRBJ1-1, the V gene TRBV4-2, with 7 bases aligning to TRBD1. The CDR3 runs 15 residues. The junction had 1 base not matched to a gene; V was cut back by 0 bases and J by 0 bases. Germline V lookup: CDR1 LGHNA, CDR2 YNFKEQ. The CDR3 spells CASSQEQGMNTEAFF. DNA for the CDR3: TGTGCCAGCAGCCAAGAACAGGGGATGAACACTGAAGCTTTCTTT.

V usage is TRBV15 and J usage is TRBJ2-7; D may be TRBD2 (5 bases). CDR3 size: 16 residues. Germline lookup yields CDR1 LNHNV and CDR2 YYDKDF (reference sequence). Trimming pared 0 bases from V and 0 bases from J, leaving 12 bases between. Here the CDR3 DNA reads TGTGCCACCAGCAGAGATAGTTTAGGGAGCTCCTACGAGCAGTACTTC. As protein: CATSRDSLGSSYEQYF. The entire variable domain, with the rest obtained from reference TRBV15 and TRBJ2-7, is as follows: DAMVIQNPRYQVTQFGKPVTLSCSQTLNHNVMYWYQQKSSQAPKLLFHYYDKDFNNEADTPDNFQSRRPNTSFCFLDIRSPGLGDTAMYLCATSRDSLGSSYEQYFGPGTRLTVT.

This clonotype has more than one count but fewer than ten. The V and J genes are TRBV7-6 and TRBJ2-7; 9 positions match TRBD1. J was trimmed by 6 bases and V by 5 bases; bases with no gene match: 11. The CDR3 loop spans 15 amino acids. From germline, CDR1 is SGHVS and CDR2 FNYEAQ. CDR3 bases: TGTGCCAGCAGCCCCCGGACAGGGGACCTCTTCGAGCAGTACTTC. Amino acid sequence: CASSPRTGDLFEQYF.

V usage is TRBV27 and J usage is TRBJ1-5; no clear D. Germline V gene sequence: CDR1 MNHEY, CDR2 SMNVEV (reference sequence). V lost 8 bases and J lost 1, with 9 bases in between. The CDR3 loop spans 13 amino acids. The CDR3 sequence is CASSSESNQPQHF. In nucleotides, the CDR3 is TGTGCCAGCTCTTCTGAGAGCAATCAGCCCCAGCATTTT.

The V call is TRBV20-1, the J call TRBJ1-2; weak D call: TRBD1 (5 bases). Trimming cost V 0 bases and J 0 bases, with 14 bases left between them. The CDR3 covers 16 residues. Germline-derived CDR1 and CDR2 are DFQATT and SNEGSKA (reference sequence). The CDR3 region is CSARDPAGEANYGYTF. The CDR3 bases are TGCAGTGCTAGAGATCCGGCGGGGGAAGCTAACTATGGCTACACCTTC.

The gene calls are TRBV6-5 and TRBJ1-6; maybe TRBD1 (6 bases). The V end lost 2 bases, the J end lost 8 bases, and 13 bases lay between the germline ends. Germline CDR1 and CDR2: MNHEY and SVGAGI. The CDR3 is made up of 15 amino acids. The CDR3: CASSYMGGEDSPLHF. The CDR3 coding sequence is TGTGCCAGCAGTTACATGGGGGGCGAGGATTCACCCCTCCACTTT.

The rearrangement joins TRBV6-5 to TRBJ2-1, with TRBD2 matching over 7 bases. Germline-derived CDR1 and CDR2 are MNHEY and SVGAGI. V lost 3 bases and J lost 4; bases outside the gene matches: 6. The CDR3 sequence is 15 residues long. CDR3 protein: CASSYRDGGYNEQFF. The CDR3 DNA reads as TGTGCCAGCAGTTATAGGGACGGGGGGTACAATGAGCAGTTCTTC.

The J gene is TRBJ2-7, the V gene TRBV4-1, with 8 bases matching TRBD1. CDR3 length equals 16 residues. Trimming took 0 bases from V and 3 from J; bases not matched to a gene: 7. The germline CDR1 and CDR2 sequences are MGHRA and YSYEKL. Here the CDR3 reads CASSQETGVPYYEQYF. DNA of the CDR3: TGCGCCAGCAGCCAAGAGACAGGGGTCCCCTACTACGAGCAGTACTTC.

This clonotype was found once. The genes are TRBV20-1 and TRBJ2-7; TRBD2 aligns across 13 bases. V shed 5 bases, J shed 4 bases, and the junction held 5 bases outside the gene matches. The CDR3 covers 14 residues. Germline loops: CDR1 DFQATT, CDR2 SNEGSKA (reference sequence). CDR3 nucleotide sequence: TGCAGTGCTCCCGGGACTAGCGGGGTGTACGAGCAGTACTTC. This gives the protein CSAPGTSGVYEQYF.

The gene calls are TRBV12-3 or TRBV12-4 and TRBJ1-1; D may be TRBD1 (5 bases). Trimming pared 4 bases from V and 0 bases from J, leaving 9 bases between. The CDR3 has 14 residues. The CDR3 protein is CASSSTAMNTEAFF. The CDR3 region has the DNA TGTGCCAGCAGTTCGACAGCGATGAACACTGAAGCTTTCTTT.

The CDR3 region is CASRPDPLWETQYF. DNA of the CDR3: TGTGCCAGCAGGCCCGACCCGCTCTGGGAGACCCAGTACTTC. The chain links TRBV28 to TRBJ2-5; D is undetermined. Germline loops: CDR1 MDHEN, CDR2 SYDVKM. The CDR3 is made up of 14 amino acids. Trimming left V 6 bases short and J 5 bases short, with 16 bases between.

This chain connects TRBV27 to TRBJ2-3, with D unclear. Looked up from germline, CDR1 is MNHEY and CDR2 is SMNVEV (reference sequence). The V end was cut by 5 bases, the J end by 0 bases, with 12 bases between. CDR3 length: 15 amino acids. CDR3 region: CASSPRAPSTDTQYF. DNA for the CDR3: TGTGCCAGCAGTCCCCGGGCGCCCAGCACAGATACGCAGTATTTT.

This sequence joins TRBV27 and TRBJ2-1; 7 bases agree with TRBD2. Trimming took 0 bases from V and 7 from J; bases not matched to a gene: 9. CDR3 size: 16 residues. Germline-derived CDR1 and CDR2 are MNHEY and SMNVEV (reference sequence). The CDR3: CASSLSLFGGGNEQFF. The CDR3 DNA follows: TGTGCCAGCAGTTTATCGCTCTTTGGGGGGGGGAATGAGCAGTTCTTC.

The CDR3 loop reads CASSYSTGSGETQYF. DNA for the CDR3: TGTGCCAGCAGTTACTCGACTGGCAGTGGAGAGACCCAGTACTTC. The rearrangement joins TRBV6-6 to TRBJ2-5, with D uncertain. This CDR3 spans 15 amino acids. V was trimmed by 0 bases and J by 4 bases, leaving 12 bases between them. The germline gives CDR1 MNHNY, CDR2 SVGAGI (reference sequence).

V usage is TRBV27 and J usage is TRBJ2-1; D not resolved. Trimming shortened V by 5 bases and J by 6 bases, and 8 bases separated the two germline ends. Germline V gene sequence: CDR1 MNHEY, CDR2 SMNVEV (reference sequence). The CDR3 sequence is 12 residues long. The CDR3 DNA reads TGTGCCAGCAGTCCAGGTCGCAATGAGCAGTTCTTC. This translates into CASSPGRNEQFF.

The V and J genes are TRBV27 and TRBJ2-1, with TRBD1 matching over 11 bases. The CDR3 contains 14 residues. Trimming took 4 bases from V and 7 from J; bases not matched to a gene: 3. Germline V gene sequence: CDR1 MNHEY, CDR2 SMNVEV (reference sequence). The CDR3 DNA sequence: TGTGCCAGCAGTTGGGGACAGGGGGTTAATGAGCAGTTCTTC. This encodes CASSWGQGVNEQFF.

The chain joins TRBV7-9 to TRBJ2-5; no clear D. The CDR3 is 12 amino acids. The V and J ends lost 3 bases and 2 bases respectively, with 4 bases between them. Germline lookup yields CDR1 SEHNR and CDR2 FQNEAQ (reference sequence). The chain's CDR3 is CASSFIQETQYF. CDR3 sequence (DNA): TGTGCCAGCAGCTTCATACAAGAGACCCAGTACTTC.

The chain employs TRBV12-3 or TRBV12-4 and TRBJ1-5; 8 bases are a match to TRBD1. The ends lost 6 bases at V and 2 bases at J; junction bases unmatched: 3. The CDR3 sequence is 14 residues long. CDR3 residues: CASSQTGGNQPQHF. In nucleotides, the CDR3 is TGTGCCAGCAGCCAGACAGGGGGCAATCAGCCCCAGCATTTT.

The gene calls are TRBV6-1 and TRBJ2-3; either TRBD1 or TRBD2 may supply D (5 bases each). CDR1 is MNHNS and CDR2 is SASEGT in the germline V gene. The CDR3 has 16 amino acids. Deletions cut 6 bases from V and 8 bases from J, with 24 bases between. CDR3 sequence: CASSPATSGSQGTQYF. The CDR3 DNA reads as TGTGCCAGCAGCCCCGCAACGTCAGGGAGTCAGGGTACGCAGTATTTT.

The rearrangement uses TRBV19 and TRBJ2-1; D is unclear. Per germline, CDR1 LNHDA and CDR2 SQIVND (reference sequence). The CDR3 length is 11 residues. V was pared by 2 bases and J by 7 bases, with 3 bases between. CDR3 region: CASSIRNEQFF. CDR3 sequence (DNA): TGTGCCAGTAGTATAAGGAATGAGCAGTTCTTC.